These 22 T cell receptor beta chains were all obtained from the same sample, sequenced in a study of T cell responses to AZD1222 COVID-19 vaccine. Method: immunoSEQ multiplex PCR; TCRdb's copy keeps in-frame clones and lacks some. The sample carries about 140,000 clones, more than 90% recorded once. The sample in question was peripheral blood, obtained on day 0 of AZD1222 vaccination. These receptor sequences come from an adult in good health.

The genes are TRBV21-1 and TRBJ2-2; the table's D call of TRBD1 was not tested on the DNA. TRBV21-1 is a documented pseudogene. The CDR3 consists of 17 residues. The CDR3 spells CASSSRDRRRYTGELFF. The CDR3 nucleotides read TGTGCCAGCAGCAGCCGGGACAGGAGAAGGTACACCGGGGAGCTGTTTTTT.

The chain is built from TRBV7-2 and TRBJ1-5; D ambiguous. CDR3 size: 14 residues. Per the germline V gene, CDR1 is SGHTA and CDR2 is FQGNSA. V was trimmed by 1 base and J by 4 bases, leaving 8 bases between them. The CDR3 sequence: CASSLVVFNQPQHF. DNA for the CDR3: TGTGCCAGCAGCTTAGTGGTGTTTAATCAGCCCCAGCATTTT.

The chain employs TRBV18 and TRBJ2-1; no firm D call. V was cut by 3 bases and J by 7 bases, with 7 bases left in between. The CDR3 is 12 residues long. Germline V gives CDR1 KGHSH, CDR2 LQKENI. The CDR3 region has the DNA TGTGCCAGCTCACCTGGCTTAAATGAGCAGTTCTTC. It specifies CASSPGLNEQFF.

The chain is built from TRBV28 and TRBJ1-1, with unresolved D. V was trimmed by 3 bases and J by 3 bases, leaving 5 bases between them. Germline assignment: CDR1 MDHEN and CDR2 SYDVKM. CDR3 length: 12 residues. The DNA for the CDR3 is TGTGCCAGCAGTTTGGGAGACACTGAAGCTTTCTTT. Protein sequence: CASSLGDTEAFF. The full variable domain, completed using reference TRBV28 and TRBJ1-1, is DVKVTQSSRYLVKRTGEKVFLECVQDMDHENMFWYRQDPGLGLRLIYFSYDVKMKEKGDIPEGYSVSREKKERFSLILESASTNQTSMYLCASSLGDTEAFFGQGTRLTVV.

The chain's CDR3 is CASSLFDGSHTEAFF. In nucleotides, the CDR3 is TGCGCCAGCAGCTTGTTCGACGGATCGCACACTGAAGCTTTCTTT. J is TRBJ1-1 and V is TRBV5-1, with D unclear. This CDR3 has 15 amino acids. The germline CDR1 and CDR2 sequences are SGHRS and YFSETQ. The V and J ends lost 1 base and 3 bases respectively, with 13 bases between them.

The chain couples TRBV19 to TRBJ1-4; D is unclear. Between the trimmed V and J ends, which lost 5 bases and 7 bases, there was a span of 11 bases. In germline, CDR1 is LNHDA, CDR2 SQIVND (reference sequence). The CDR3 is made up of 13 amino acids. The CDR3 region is CASSLTRGEKLFF. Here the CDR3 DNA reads TGTGCCAGTAGTCTAACCCGTGGTGAAAAACTGTTTTTT.

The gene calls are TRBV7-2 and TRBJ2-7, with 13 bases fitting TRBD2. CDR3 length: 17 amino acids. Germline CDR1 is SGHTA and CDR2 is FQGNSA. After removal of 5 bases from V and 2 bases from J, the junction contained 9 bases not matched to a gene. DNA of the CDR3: TGTGCCAGCAGCCCCAGCAGACTAGCGGGAGGTACCTACGAGCAGTACTTC. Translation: CASSPSRLAGGTYEQYF.

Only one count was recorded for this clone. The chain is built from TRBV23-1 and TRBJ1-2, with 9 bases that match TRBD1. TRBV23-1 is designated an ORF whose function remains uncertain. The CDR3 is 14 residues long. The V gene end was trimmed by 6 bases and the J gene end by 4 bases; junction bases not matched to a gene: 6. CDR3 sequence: CASSGDRATYGYTF. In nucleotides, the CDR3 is TGCGCCAGCAGCGGGGACAGGGCGACCTATGGCTACACCTTC.

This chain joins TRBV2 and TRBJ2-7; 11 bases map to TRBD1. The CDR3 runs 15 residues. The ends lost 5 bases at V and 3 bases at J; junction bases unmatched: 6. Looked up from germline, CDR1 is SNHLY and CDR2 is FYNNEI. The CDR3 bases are TGTGCCAGCAGTCGGCCGGGACAGGGGGGCTACGAGCAGTACTTC. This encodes CASSRPGQGGYEQYF.

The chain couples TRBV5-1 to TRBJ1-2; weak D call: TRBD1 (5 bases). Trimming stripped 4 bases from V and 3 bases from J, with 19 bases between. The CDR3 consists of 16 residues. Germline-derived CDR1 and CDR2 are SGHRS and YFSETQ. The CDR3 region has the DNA TGCGCCAGCAGCGGACGGAGCGGGGCTTTTGACTATGGCTACACCTTC. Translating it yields CASSGRSGAFDYGYTF. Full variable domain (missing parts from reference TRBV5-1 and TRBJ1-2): KAGVTQTPRYLIKTRGQQVTLSCSPISGHRSVSWYQQTPGQGLQFLFEYFSETQRNKGNFPGRFSGRQFSNSRSEMNVSTLELGDSALYLCASSGRSGAFDYGYTFGSGTRLTVV.

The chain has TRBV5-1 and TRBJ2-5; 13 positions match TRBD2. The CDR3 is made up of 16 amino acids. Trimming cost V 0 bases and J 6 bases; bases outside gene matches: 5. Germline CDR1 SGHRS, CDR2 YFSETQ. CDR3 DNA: TGCGCCAGCAGCTTGGAAGGGACTAGCGGGGCGAAGACCCAGTACTTC. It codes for CASSLEGTSGAKTQYF.

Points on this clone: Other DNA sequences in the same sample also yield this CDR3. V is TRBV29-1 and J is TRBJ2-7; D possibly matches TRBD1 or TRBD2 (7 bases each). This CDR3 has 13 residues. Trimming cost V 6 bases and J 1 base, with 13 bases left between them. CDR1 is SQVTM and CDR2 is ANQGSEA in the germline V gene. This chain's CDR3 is CSVARGGSYEQYF. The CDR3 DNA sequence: TGCAGCGTCGCCAGGGGGGGATCCTACGAGCAGTACTTC.

The CDR3 nucleotides read TGTGCCAGCAGTCTCGTGCAAATGAACACTGAAGCTTTCTTT. Amino acids: CASSLVQMNTEAFF. The V gene is TRBV28, the J gene TRBJ1-1; D call uncertain. V was trimmed by 5 bases and J by 0 bases, leaving 10 bases between them. The CDR3 is made up of 14 amino acids. The germline V gene encodes CDR1 MDHEN and CDR2 SYDVKM.

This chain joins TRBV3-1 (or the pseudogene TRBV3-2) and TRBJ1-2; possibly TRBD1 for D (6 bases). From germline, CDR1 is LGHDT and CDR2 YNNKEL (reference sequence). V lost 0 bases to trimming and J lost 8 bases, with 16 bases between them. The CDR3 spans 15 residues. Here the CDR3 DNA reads TGTGCCAGCAGCCAAGAGGGGGGGCGGCTTGAGGGCTACACCTTC. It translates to CASSQEGGRLEGYTF.

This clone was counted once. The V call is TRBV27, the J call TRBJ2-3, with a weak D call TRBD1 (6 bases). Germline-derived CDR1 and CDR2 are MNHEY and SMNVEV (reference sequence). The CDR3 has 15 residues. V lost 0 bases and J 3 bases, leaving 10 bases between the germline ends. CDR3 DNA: TGTGCCAGCAGTTTATCGGTGGGGGCGACAGATACGCAGTATTTT. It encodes CASSLSVGATDTQYF.

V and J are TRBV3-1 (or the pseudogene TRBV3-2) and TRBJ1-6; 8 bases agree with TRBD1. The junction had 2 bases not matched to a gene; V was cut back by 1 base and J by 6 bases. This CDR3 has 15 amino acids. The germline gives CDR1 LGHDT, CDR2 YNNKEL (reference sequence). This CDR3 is CASSQGQGLNSPLHF. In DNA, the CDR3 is TGTGCCAGCAGCCAAGGACAGGGGCTTAATTCACCCCTCCACTTT.

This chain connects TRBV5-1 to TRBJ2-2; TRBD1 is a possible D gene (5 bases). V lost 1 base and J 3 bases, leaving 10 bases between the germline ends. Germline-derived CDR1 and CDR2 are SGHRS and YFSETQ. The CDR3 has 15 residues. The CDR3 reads CASSLRAGYTGELFF. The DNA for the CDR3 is TGCGCCAGCAGCTTGAGGGCAGGGTACACCGGGGAGCTGTTTTTT. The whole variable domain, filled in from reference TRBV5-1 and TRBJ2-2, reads KAGVTQTPRYLIKTRGQQVTLSCSPISGHRSVSWYQQTPGQGLQFLFEYFSETQRNKGNFPGRFSGRQFSNSRSEMNVSTLELGDSALYLCASSLRAGYTGELFFGEGSRLTVL.

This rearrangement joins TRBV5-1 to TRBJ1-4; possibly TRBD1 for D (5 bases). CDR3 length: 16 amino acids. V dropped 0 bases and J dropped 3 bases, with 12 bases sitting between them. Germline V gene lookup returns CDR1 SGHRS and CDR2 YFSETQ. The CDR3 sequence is CASSLVFGGANEKLFF. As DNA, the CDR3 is TGCGCCAGCAGCTTGGTCTTTGGGGGTGCTAATGAAAAACTGTTTTTT.

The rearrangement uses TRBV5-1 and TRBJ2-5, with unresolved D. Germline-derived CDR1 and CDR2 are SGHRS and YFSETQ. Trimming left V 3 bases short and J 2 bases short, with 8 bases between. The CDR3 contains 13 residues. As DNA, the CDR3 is TGCGCCAGCAGCTCGAACCAGCAAGAGACCCAGTACTTC. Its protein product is CASSSNQQETQYF. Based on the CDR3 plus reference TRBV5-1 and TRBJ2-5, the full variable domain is KAGVTQTPRYLIKTRGQQVTLSCSPISGHRSVSWYQQTPGQGLQFLFEYFSETQRNKGNFPGRFSGRQFSNSRSEMNVSTLELGDSALYLCASSSNQQETQYFGPGTRLLVL.

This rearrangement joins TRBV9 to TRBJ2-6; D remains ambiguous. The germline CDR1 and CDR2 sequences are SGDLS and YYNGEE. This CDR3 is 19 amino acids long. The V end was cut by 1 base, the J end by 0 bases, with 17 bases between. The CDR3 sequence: CASSVKSIHQLSGANVLTF. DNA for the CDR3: TGTGCCAGCAGCGTAAAGTCAATTCATCAGCTCTCTGGGGCCAACGTCCTGACTTTC.

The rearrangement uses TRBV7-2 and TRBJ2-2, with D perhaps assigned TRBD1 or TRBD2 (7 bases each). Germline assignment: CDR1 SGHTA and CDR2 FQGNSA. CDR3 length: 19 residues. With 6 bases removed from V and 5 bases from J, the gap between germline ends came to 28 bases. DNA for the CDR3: TGTGCCAGCAGTGCCAGGGGGGGCAGTAGGGGATCAGAAACCGGGGAGCTGTTTTTT. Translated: CASSARGGSRGSETGELFF.

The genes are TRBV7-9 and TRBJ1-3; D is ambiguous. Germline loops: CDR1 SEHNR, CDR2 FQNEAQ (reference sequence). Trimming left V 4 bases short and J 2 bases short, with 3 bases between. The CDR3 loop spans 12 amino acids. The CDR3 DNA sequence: TGTGCCAGCAGCTCGGCTGGAAACACCATATATTTT. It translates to CASSSAGNTIYF.